This T cell receptor beta chain was retrieved from a study of vaccination effects on CD4 cells after COVID-19. Assay used: immunoSEQ multiplex PCR; TCRdb lists only in-frame clones, some missing. This repertoire shows about 27,000 clones, approximately 83% found once; its top ten account for more than 1.4%. This clone was seen only once. The antigen remains undetermined. V shed 3 bases and J shed 6 bases, with 12 bases lying between them. In germline, CDR1 is SGHRS, CDR2 YFSETQ. The CDR3 has 13 amino acids. Viral peptide pools were used in the ViraFEST assay to expand antigen-specific CD4+ T cells, and sequencing came afterward. Researchers isolated CD4+ T cells once 9 to 11 days of culture had elapsed. The vaccine given was either BNT162b2 or mRNA-1273, in two doses.

The chain joins TRBV5-1 to TRBJ2-5; possible D gene TRBD1, 6 bases. Sequencing used CD4+ T cells from PBMCs cultured with HCoV-NL63 spike peptides, obtained after COVID-19 vaccination. This clonotype originated in a human donor who received a COVID-19 vaccine. Some clones in this sample may be carry-over from other donors' samples. CDR3 residues: CASSSGQGKTQYF. CDR3 DNA: TGCGCCAGCAGCTCGGGACAAGGGAAGACCCAGTACTTC.